The rows below give T cell receptor beta chains drawn from one sample of a study of neurological immune-mediated disorders. MiXCR, applied by TCRdb to the 5' RACE reads, yields one record per CDR3 protein. The sample has 50,000 or so distinct CDR3 sequences, roughly 10% seen once. The sample consisted of PBMCs. The receptors shown here come from a man in his sixties in good health. The CDR3 runs from the conserved cysteine through the conserved F or W. Each record gives: D gene, V gene, J gene, clone size, CDR3 protein, CDR3 DNA. D genes are given only for firm matches. Size tells how often a clone was seen (once, few, many) or the class of an expanded clone, and some rows leave it out.

-	TRBV5-1	TRBJ1-5	many	CASSLSAGLNQPQHF	TGCGCCAGCAGCTTAAGCGCAGGGCTCAATCAGCCCCAGCATTTT
TRBD1	TRBV7-2	TRBJ2-5	many	CASSLGDRRETQYF	TGTGCCAGCAGCTTAGGGGACAGGCGAGAGACCCAGTACTTC
TRBD1	TRBV5-1	TRBJ2-7	many	CASSFGQGFRNEQYF	TGCGCCAGCAGCTTCGGACAGGGATTTAGGAACGAGCAGTACTTC
-	TRBV28	TRBJ2-2	many	CASGDNTNTGELFF	TGTGCCAGCGGGGACAACACGAACACCGGGGAGCTGTTTTTT
-	TRBV5-1	TRBJ1-1	many	CASSSRIGLGSNTEAFF	TGCGCCAGCAGCTCAAGGATTGGGTTGGGTTCGAACACTGAAGCTTTCTTT
TRBD1	TRBV20-1	TRBJ1-3	many	CSAPRRDRMNTIYF	TGCAGTGCCCCCCGCCGGGACAGAATGAACACCATATATTTT
-	TRBV29-1	TRBJ1-2	-	CSAASARGYTF	TGCAGCGCTGCATCGGCGCGAGGCTACACCTTC
-	TRBV10-3	TRBJ1-5	many	CAISGGSGNQPQHF	TGTGCCATCAGTGGGGGGAGCGGGAATCAGCCCCAGCATTTT
-	TRBV28	TRBJ1-2	-	CASSSGVVSYTF	TGTGCCAGCAGTTCTGGAGTTGTTAGCTACACCTTC
-	TRBV5-6	TRBJ1-2	many	CASSEANYGYTF	TGTGCCAGCAGTGAAGCTAACTATGGCTACACCTTC
TRBD2	TRBV10-3	TRBJ2-3	many	CAISTRAGESTDTQYF	TGTGCCATCAGTACGAGAGCGGGGGAATCGACAGATACGCAGTATTTT
-	TRBV27	TRBJ1-5	many	CASSLLPDSNQPQHF	TGTGCCAGCAGTTTATTGCCGGATAGCAATCAGCCCCAGCATTTT
TRBD1	TRBV6-5	TRBJ2-2	many	CASRRGQAGELFF	TGTGCCAGCAGGAGGGGGCAAGCCGGGGAGCTGTTTTTT
TRBD1	TRBV29-1	TRBJ1-2	many	CSVGGQADYGYTF	TGCAGCGTGGGTGGACAGGCGGACTATGGCTACACCTTC
TRBD1	TRBV5-1	TRBJ1-2	many	CASSSTAQGAAPYGYTF	TGCGCCAGCAGCTCTACAGCACAGGGGGCCGCACCCTATGGCTACACCTTC
TRBD2	TRBV7-9	TRBJ2-7	many	CASSLHGGAGEQYF	TGTGCCAGCAGCTTGCACGGGGGGGCCGGTGAGCAGTACTTC
-	TRBV20-1	TRBJ2-3	many	CSLGAASTDTQYF	TGCAGTCTCGGCGCAGCGAGCACAGATACGCAGTATTTT
-	TRBV7-9	TRBJ2-7	many	CASSPSGTFYEQYF	TGTGCCAGCAGCCCCTCCGGGACTTTCTACGAGCAGTACTTC
-	TRBV5-6	TRBJ1-1	many	CASTIRIAARAFF	TGTGCCAGCACCATTAGGATCGCCGCCCGAGCTTTCTTT
-	TRBV4-3	TRBJ2-4	many	CASSQVAGAYSSAKNIQYF	TGCGCCAGCAGCCAAGTTGCGGGGGCTTATTCTTCAGCCAAAAACATTCAGTACTTC
-	TRBV14	TRBJ1-1	many	CASQRVVNTEAFF	TGTGCCAGCCAGAGGGTTGTCAACACTGAAGCTTTCTTT
-	TRBV5-6	TRBJ2-1	-	CASSLVGSSNKPQFF	TGTGCCAGCAGCTTGGTGGGGTCTTCCAACAAACCTCAGTTCTTC
-	TRBV29-1	TRBJ2-7	medium-sized	CSAKDSPSSGEQYF	TGCAGCGCTAAGGACAGCCCTTCGTCTGGAGAGCAGTACTTC
-	TRBV15	TRBJ2-5	many	CATSREPGQETQYF	TGTGCCACCAGCAGAGAACCAGGCCAAGAGACCCAGTACTTC
TRBD2	TRBV20-1	TRBJ2-7	many	CSPSRLAGPYEQYF	TGCAGTCCCTCGAGACTAGCGGGGCCCTACGAGCAGTACTTC
-	TRBV20-1	TRBJ2-5	many	CSARDTPYQETQYF	TGCAGTGCTAGAGATACGCCCTATCAAGAGACCCAGTACTTC
TRBD1	TRBV5-1	TRBJ1-1	many	CASSPGQSMNTEAFF	TGCGCCAGCAGCCCGGGACAGAGCATGAACACTGAAGCTTTCTTT